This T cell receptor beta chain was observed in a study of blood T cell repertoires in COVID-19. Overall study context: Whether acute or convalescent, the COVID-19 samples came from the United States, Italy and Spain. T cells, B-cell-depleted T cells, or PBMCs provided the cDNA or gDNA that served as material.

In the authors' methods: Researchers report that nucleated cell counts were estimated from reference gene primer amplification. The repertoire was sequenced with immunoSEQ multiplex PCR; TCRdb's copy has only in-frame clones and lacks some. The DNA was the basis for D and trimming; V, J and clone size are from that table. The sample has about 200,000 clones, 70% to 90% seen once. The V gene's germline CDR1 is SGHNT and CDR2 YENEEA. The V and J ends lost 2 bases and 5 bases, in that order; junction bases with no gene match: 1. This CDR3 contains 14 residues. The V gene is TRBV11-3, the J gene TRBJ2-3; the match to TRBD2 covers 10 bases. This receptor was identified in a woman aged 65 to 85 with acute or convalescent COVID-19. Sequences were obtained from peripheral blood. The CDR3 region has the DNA TGTGCCAGCAGCTTAACTAGCGGGATAGATACGCAGTATTTT. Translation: CASSLTSGIDTQYF. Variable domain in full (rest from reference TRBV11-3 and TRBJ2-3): EAGVVQSPRYKIIEKKQPVAFWCNPISGHNTLYWYLQNLGQGPELLIRYENEEAVDDSQLPKDRFSAERLKGVDSTLKIQPAELGDSAVYLCASSLTSGIDTQYFGPGTRLTVL.